This is a list of T cell receptor beta chains from one sample in a study of PD-1 blockade in classical Hodgkin lymphoma. This table comes from immunoSEQ multiplex PCR, and its TCRdb copy is limited to in-frame clones, with some not included. The profile shows 6,800 or so clones, about 83% of them singletons. This specimen consisted of peripheral blood mononuclear cells (PBMCs), obtained at baseline. The receptors were gathered from a human donor with classical Hodgkin lymphoma. CDR3s include the opening cysteine and the closing phenylalanine or tryptophan. D genes are given only for firm matches. Not all rows give a size; the values are once, few, many and, for expanded clones, a class.

CDR3 protein,CDR3 DNA,D gene,V gene,J gene,clone size,CDR3 length
CAIDSYNEQFF,TGTGCCATAGACAGTTACAATGAGCAGTTCTTC,NA,TRBV6-1,TRBJ2-1,NA,11
CASSGGLDYTF,TGTGCCAGCAGCGGCGGTTTGGACTACACCTTC,NA,TRBV6-8,TRBJ1-2,NA,11
CASSQVSPYGYTF,TGCGCCAGCAGCCAAGTCTCCCCTTATGGCTACACCTTC,NA,TRBV4-1,TRBJ1-2,NA,13
CASSLDRGDEKLFF,TGTGCCAGCAGCTTGGACAGGGGGGATGAAAAACTGTTTTTT,TRBD1,TRBV5-4,TRBJ1-4,NA,14
CASSLEAFSSNTEAFF,TGTGCCAGCAGCTTAGAAGCCTTTTCTTCGAACACTGAAGCTTTCTTT,NA,TRBV13,TRBJ1-1,NA,16
CASSLHGYEQYF,TGTGCCAGCAGCCTACACGGCTACGAGCAGTACTTC,NA,TRBV6-5,TRBJ2-7,few,12
CASSLEGQYTEAFF,TGTGCCAGCAGCCTAGAGGGACAGTACACTGAAGCTTTCTTT,TRBD1,TRBV28,TRBJ1-1,large,14
CASSKLPQGVYQPQHF,TGTGCCAGCAGCAAATTGCCCCAGGGGGTCTATCAGCCCCAGCATTTT,NA,TRBV21-1,TRBJ1-5,NA,16
CASSGTGSIYEQYF,TGTGCCAGCAGTGGTACAGGGTCGATCTACGAGCAGTACTTC,NA,TRBV27,TRBJ2-7,NA,14
CATSRGLAGIDTQYF,TGTGCCACCAGCAGAGGGCTAGCGGGGATAGATACGCAGTATTTT,TRBD2,TRBV15,TRBJ2-3,NA,15
CASSLAIQGGYQPQHF,TGTGCCAGCAGCTTAGCCATACAGGGAGGGTATCAGCCCCAGCATTTT,NA,TRBV7-8,TRBJ1-5,NA,16
CAIRGRYTDTQYF,TGTGCCATCCGGGGACGCTACACAGATACGCAGTATTTT,NA,TRBV2,TRBJ2-3,NA,13